These 9 T cell receptor beta chains were sequenced from one sample in a study of T cell changes during pregnancy in multiple sclerosis. The method was immunoSEQ multiplex PCR; TCRdb's version includes in-frame clones alone and lacks a portion of them. This table has roughly 64,000 clones, roughly 92% appearing once. The source material was peripheral blood, sampled in the second trimester of pregnancy. The receptors shown here come from a female donor with multiple sclerosis, enrolled in a pregnancy study.

The V and J genes are TRBV14 and TRBJ1-4; 7 bases match TRBD1. Trimming at V came to 2 bases and at J to 10 bases, leaving 4 bases not matched to a gene. Germline CDR1 is SGHDN and CDR2 is FVKESK. The CDR3 totals 13 residues. The CDR3 coding sequence is TGTGCCAGCAGCCAAAACAGGGGAGGAAAACTGTTTTTT. Protein product: CASSQNRGGKLFF.

This chain connects TRBV28 to TRBJ2-1; D unclear. CDR3 length: 13 residues. The V end was cut by 6 bases, the J end by 7 bases, with 13 bases between. Germline V gene sequence: CDR1 MDHEN, CDR2 SYDVKM. The CDR3 DNA is TGTGCCAGCAGCCCCCGTGGGCCTAATGAGCAGTTCTTC. Translated, it gives CASSPRGPNEQFF.

There are a few counts of this clone. The chain recombines TRBV18 with TRBJ2-5; 12 nucleotides line up with TRBD2. V was clipped by 2 bases and J by 4 bases; unmatched bases: 2. CDR3 length equals 15 residues. Germline values: CDR1 KGHSH, CDR2 LQKENI. The CDR3 nucleotides read TGTGCCAGCTCACCAGAGGGACTAGCGGGAGAGACCCAGTACTTC. It is translated as CASSPEGLAGETQYF.

The chain has TRBV7-8 and TRBJ1-6, with 10 bases fitting TRBD1. The CDR3 extends over 18 amino acids. The germline CDR1 and CDR2 sequences are SGHVS and FQNEAQ. V lost 5 bases to trimming and J lost 11 bases; unmatched junction nucleotides: 18. CDR3 DNA sequence: TGTGCCAGCAGCGACCAGACAGGGGGCGGCCTGGAGGAGGCACCCCTCCACTTT. This sequence encodes CASSDQTGGGLEEAPLHF.

The J gene is TRBJ2-2, the V gene TRBV28; 8 bases agree with TRBD1. The CDR3 contains 15 residues. Germline CDR1 MDHEN, CDR2 SYDVKM. The V and J ends lost 6 bases and 5 bases, in that order; junction bases with no gene match: 8. The CDR3 loop is CASSPRTGRTGELFF. CDR3 DNA sequence: TGTGCCAGCAGCCCCCGGACAGGGAGGACCGGGGAGCTGTTTTTT.

The V and J genes are TRBV9 and TRBJ2-1; D possibly corresponds to TRBD1 (5 bases). The germline V and J ends were trimmed by 3 bases and 0 bases, with 13 bases remaining between them. Germline CDR1 reads SGDLS; CDR2 reads YYNGEE. The CDR3 extends over 16 amino acids. CDR3 region: CASSGDRWSSYNEQFF. The CDR3 nucleotides are TGTGCCAGCAGCGGCGACAGATGGAGCTCCTACAATGAGCAGTTCTTC.

V is TRBV5-1 and J is TRBJ2-5, with D unclear. Trimming removed 2 bases at V and 3 bases at J, with 11 bases between. Germline V gives CDR1 SGHRS, CDR2 YFSETQ. The CDR3 covers 14 residues. The CDR3 loop reads CASSLSLLEETQYF. CDR3 sequence (DNA): TGCGCCAGCAGCTTAAGCCTCCTAGAAGAGACCCAGTACTTC.

This rearrangement joins TRBV25-1 to TRBJ2-3; 10 bases line up with TRBD2. This CDR3 has 15 amino acids. After removal of 3 bases from V and 2 bases from J, the junction contained 2 bases not matched to a gene. Per germline, CDR1 MGHDK and CDR2 SYGVNS. CDR3 nucleotide sequence: TGTGCCAGCAGTGATAGCGGGAGGTCCACAGATACGCAGTATTTT. This sequence encodes CASSDSGRSTDTQYF.

Note on this clone: The identical CDR3 is also encoded by other nucleotide sequences in the sample. This rearrangement joins TRBV5-6 to TRBJ1-4; a weak D match, TRBD1 (6 bases). CDR1 is SGHDT, CDR2 YYEEEE, per germline. Trimming removed 3 bases at V and 3 bases at J, with 12 bases between. This CDR3 comprises 15 residues. CDR3 amino acids: CASSYYRAANEKLFF. The CDR3, as DNA: TGTGCCAGCAGCTATTACAGGGCGGCTAATGAAAAACTGTTTTTT.